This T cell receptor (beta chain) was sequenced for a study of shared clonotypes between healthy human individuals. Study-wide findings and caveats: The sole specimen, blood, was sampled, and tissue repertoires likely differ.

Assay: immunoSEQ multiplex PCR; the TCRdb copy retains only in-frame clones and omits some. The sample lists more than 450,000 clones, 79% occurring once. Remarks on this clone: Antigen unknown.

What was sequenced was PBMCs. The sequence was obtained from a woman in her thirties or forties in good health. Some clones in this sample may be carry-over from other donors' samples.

The CDR3 DNA follows: TGTGCCAGCAGGCAGGGACCGATAGGTGACTACGAGCAGTACTTC. It translates to CASRQGPIGDYEQYF. The chain employs TRBV6-1 and TRBJ2-7; D tentatively reads TRBD1 or TRBD2 (5 bases each). Germline-derived CDR1 and CDR2 are MNHNS and SASEGT. The V end was cut by 6 bases, the J end by 3 bases, with 18 bases between. The CDR3 is made up of 15 amino acids.